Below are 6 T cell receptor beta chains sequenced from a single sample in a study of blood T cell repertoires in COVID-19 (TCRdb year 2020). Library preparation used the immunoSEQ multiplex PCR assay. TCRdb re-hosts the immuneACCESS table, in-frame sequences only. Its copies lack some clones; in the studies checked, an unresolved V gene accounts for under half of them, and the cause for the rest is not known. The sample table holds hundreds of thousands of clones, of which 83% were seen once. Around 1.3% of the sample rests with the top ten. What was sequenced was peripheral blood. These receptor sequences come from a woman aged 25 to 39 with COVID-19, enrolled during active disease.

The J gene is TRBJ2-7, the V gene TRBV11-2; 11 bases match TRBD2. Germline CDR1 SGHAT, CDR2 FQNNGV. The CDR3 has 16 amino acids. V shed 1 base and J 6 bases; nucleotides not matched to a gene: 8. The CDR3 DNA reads TGTGCCAGCAGCTTAGTGGTCACTAGCGGGAGCCCCGAGCAGTACTTC. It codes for CASSLVVTSGSPEQYF.

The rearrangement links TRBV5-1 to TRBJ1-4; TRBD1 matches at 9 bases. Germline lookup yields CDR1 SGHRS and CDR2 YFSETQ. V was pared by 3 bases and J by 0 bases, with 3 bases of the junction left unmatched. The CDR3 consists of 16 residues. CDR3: CASSSQGAPTNEKLFF. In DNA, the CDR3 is TGCGCCAGCAGCTCACAGGGGGCGCCAACTAATGAAAAACTGTTTTTT.

The CDR3 DNA reads as TGTGCCACCAAGAACAGGGCCGACGAGCAGTACTTC. Amino acids: CATKNRADEQYF. The V call is TRBV19, the J call TRBJ2-7; the D gene is possibly TRBD1 (6 bases). V was shortened by 10 bases and J by 5 bases, with 15 bases between the two germline ends. Germline assignment: CDR1 LNHDA and CDR2 SQIVND (reference sequence). CDR3 size: 12 residues.

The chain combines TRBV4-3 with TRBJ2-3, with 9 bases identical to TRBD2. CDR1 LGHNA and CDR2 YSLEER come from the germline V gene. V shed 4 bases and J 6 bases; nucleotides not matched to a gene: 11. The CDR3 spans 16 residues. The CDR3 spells CASSPDLAGAQDTQYF. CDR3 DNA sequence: TGCGCCAGCAGCCCCGACTTAGCGGGAGCCCAGGATACGCAGTATTTT.

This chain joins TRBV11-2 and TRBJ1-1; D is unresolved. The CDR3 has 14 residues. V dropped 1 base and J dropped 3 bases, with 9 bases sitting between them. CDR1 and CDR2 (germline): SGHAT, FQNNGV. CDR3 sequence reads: CASSLGIGDTEAFF. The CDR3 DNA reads TGTGCCAGCAGCTTAGGGATTGGAGACACTGAAGCTTTCTTT.

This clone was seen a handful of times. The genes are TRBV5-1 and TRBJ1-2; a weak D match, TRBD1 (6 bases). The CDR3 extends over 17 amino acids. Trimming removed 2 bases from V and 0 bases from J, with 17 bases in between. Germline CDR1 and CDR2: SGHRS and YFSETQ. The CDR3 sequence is CASSFSPRQETNYGYTF. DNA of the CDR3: TGCGCCAGCAGCTTCAGTCCCCGACAGGAAACTAACTATGGCTACACCTTC.